This T cell receptor beta chain was sequenced in a study of blood T cell repertoires in COVID-19. About the study: Sources were T cells, B-cell-depleted T cells, or PBMCs; the material itself was cDNA or gDNA.

Authors' processing steps: Estimates of nucleated cell counts were drawn from the amplification of reference gene primers. Data came from immunoSEQ multiplex PCR; TCRdb stores just in-frame clones and leaves some out. The V and J calls and clone size come from that table; D and trimming were worked out from the DNA. The sample holds some 20,000 clones; roughly 90% are singletons and the top ten take roughly 10%. Sequencing input: peripheral blood. This clonotype was obtained from a human donor in a cohort sampled during active COVID-19.

The CDR3 nucleotides read TGTGCCAGTAGTCTGCGTCAGGGCTTGGGCAATCAGCCCCAGCATTTT. This encodes CASSLRQGLGNQPQHF. The J gene is TRBJ1-5, the V gene TRBV19; tentatively, D is TRBD1 (5 bases). Per germline, CDR1 LNHDA and CDR2 SQIVND (reference sequence). CDR3 size: 16 residues. With 5 bases removed from V and 2 bases from J, the gap between germline ends came to 16 bases. The variable domain in full, completed from reference TRBV19 and TRBJ1-5, reads DGGITQSPKYLFRKEGQNVTLSCEQNLNHDAMYWYRQDPGQGLRLIYYSQIVNDFQKGDIAEGYSVSREKKESFPLTVTSAQKNPTAFYLCASSLRQGLGNQPQHFGDGTRLSIL.